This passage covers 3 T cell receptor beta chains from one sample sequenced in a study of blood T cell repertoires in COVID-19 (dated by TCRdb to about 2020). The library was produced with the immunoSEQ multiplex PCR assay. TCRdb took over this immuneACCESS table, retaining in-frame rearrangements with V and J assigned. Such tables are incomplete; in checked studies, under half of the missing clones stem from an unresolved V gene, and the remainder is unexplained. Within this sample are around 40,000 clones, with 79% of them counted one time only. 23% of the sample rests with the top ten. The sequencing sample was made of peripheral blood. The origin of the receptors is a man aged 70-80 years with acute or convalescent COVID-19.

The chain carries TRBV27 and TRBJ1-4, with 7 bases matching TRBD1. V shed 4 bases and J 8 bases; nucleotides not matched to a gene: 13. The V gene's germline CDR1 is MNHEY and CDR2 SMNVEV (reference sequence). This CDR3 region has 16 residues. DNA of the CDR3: TGTGCCAGCAGTTCCCGCCCGGGACAGAGTTGGGAAAAACTGTTTTTT. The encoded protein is CASSSRPGQSWEKLFF. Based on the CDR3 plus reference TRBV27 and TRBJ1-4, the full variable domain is EAQVTQNPRYLITVTGKKLTVTCSQNMNHEYMSWYRQDPGLGLRQIYYSMNVEVTDKGDVPEGYKVSRKEKRNFPLILESPSPNQTSLYFCASSSRPGQSWEKLFFGSGTQLSVL.

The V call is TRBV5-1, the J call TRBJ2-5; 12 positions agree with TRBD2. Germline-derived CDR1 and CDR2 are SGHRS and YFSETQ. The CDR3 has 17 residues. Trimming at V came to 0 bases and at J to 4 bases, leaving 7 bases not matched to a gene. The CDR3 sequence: CASSLVPPGLAGETQYF. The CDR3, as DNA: TGCGCCAGCAGCTTGGTACCCCCGGGACTAGCGGGAGAGACCCAGTACTTC.

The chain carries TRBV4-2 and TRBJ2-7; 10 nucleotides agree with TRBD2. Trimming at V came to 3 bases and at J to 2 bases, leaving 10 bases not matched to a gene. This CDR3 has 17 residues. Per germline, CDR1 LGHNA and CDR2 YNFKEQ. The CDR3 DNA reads TGTGCCAGCAGCCACGTCGGGTCCGGGACTAGCGCCTACGAGCAGTACTTC. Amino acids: CASSHVGSGTSAYEQYF.